Presented here are 24 T cell receptor beta chains from one specimen sequenced in a study of blood T cell repertoires in COVID-19. Measured with immunoSEQ multiplex PCR; TCRdb has only the in-frame clones, and not every one. The sample lists about 230,000 clones; roughly 83% were seen once. Sequencing used peripheral blood. Receptors originate from a woman in her seventies with active or convalescent COVID-19.

This rearrangement joins TRBV7-9 to TRBJ2-7; 7 bases fit TRBD2. CDR1 and CDR2 (germline): SEHNR, FQNEAQ (reference sequence). Trimming removed 1 base from V and 2 bases from J; junction bases left unmatched: 8. This CDR3 region has 16 residues. CDR3 protein: CASSLGVRGTPYEQYF. CDR3 sequence (DNA): TGTGCCAGCAGCTTAGGCGTGCGGGGGACGCCCTACGAGCAGTACTTC.

V is TRBV28 and J is TRBJ2-2; D uncertain. This CDR3 contains 14 residues. Germline values: CDR1 MDHEN, CDR2 SYDVKM. The V end was cut by 6 bases, the J end by 4 bases, with 12 bases between. The CDR3: CASRPPRRTGELFF. CDR3 nucleotides: TGTGCCAGCAGACCCCCGAGGCGCACCGGGGAGCTGTTTTTT. Together with reference TRBV28 and TRBJ2-2, the CDR3 gives the full variable domain: DVKVTQSSRYLVKRTGEKVFLECVQDMDHENMFWYRQDPGLGLRLIYFSYDVKMKEKGDIPEGYSVSREKKERFSLILESASTNQTSMYLCASRPPRRTGELFFGEGSRLTVL.

This clone was counted a few times. The rearrangement uses TRBV10-3 and TRBJ2-7, with TRBD1 matching 9 bases. Germline V gene lookup returns CDR1 ENHRY and CDR2 SYGVKD. Unmatched junction bases numbered 8, after V lost 4 bases and J lost 1 base. This CDR3 region has 16 residues. The CDR3 region has the DNA TGTGCCATCAGTGCCACACCCGGGACAGGGTCCTACGAGCAGTACTTC. The encoded protein is CAISATPGTGSYEQYF.

V usage is TRBV7-2 and J usage is TRBJ1-2; D is unresolved. This CDR3 has 15 amino acids. V shed 3 bases and J shed 4 bases, with 15 bases lying between them. Per the germline V gene, CDR1 is SGHTA and CDR2 is FQGNSA. For the CDR3, the DNA is TGTGCCAGCAGCTTTTCCCCCGCCTCGGGCTATGGCTACACCTTC. Translated: CASSFSPASGYGYTF.

In its sample, this clone was seen a few times. The gene calls are TRBV20-1 and TRBJ2-7; no firm D call. CDR3 length: 11 amino acids. Germline CDR1 and CDR2: DFQATT and SNEGSKA (reference sequence). Trimming cost V 6 bases and J 6 bases, with 12 bases left between them. The CDR3 here is CSAPTSGEQYF. Written as DNA, the CDR3 is TGCAGTGCCCCGACTTCGGGCGAGCAGTACTTC.

A remark on this clone: This may arise from a read error, as a much more abundant clone is one base away. The chain employs TRBV15 and TRBJ1-4; D is ambiguous. The germline gives CDR1 LNHNV, CDR2 YYDKDF (reference sequence). The CDR3 is 15 amino acids. The CDR3 sequence is CAASRAPSTYEKLFF. The DNA of the CDR3 is TGTGCCGCCAGCAGAGCCCCTTCGACTTATGAAAAACTGTTTTTT.

The chain carries TRBV28 and TRBJ2-4; possibly TRBD2 for D (7 bases). The germline V and J ends were trimmed by 6 bases and 7 bases, with 16 bases remaining between them. Per the germline V gene, CDR1 is MDHEN and CDR2 is SYDVKM. The CDR3 has 14 residues. As DNA, the CDR3 is TGTGCCAGCAGGTTTTCAAGGGGGGGGAACATTCAGTACTTC. Encoded protein: CASRFSRGGNIQYF. Together with reference TRBV28 and TRBJ2-4, the CDR3 gives the full variable domain: DVKVTQSSRYLVKRTGEKVFLECVQDMDHENMFWYRQDPGLGLRLIYFSYDVKMKEKGDIPEGYSVSREKKERFSLILESASTNQTSMYLCASRFSRGGNIQYFGAGTRLSVL.

This chain connects TRBV2 to TRBJ1-4; the match to TRBD1 covers 7 bases. The CDR3 has 13 residues. V lost 6 bases, J lost 14 bases, and 12 bases stayed unmatched. Germline loops: CDR1 SNHLY, CDR2 FYNNEI. The CDR3 DNA sequence: TGTGCCAGCAGAGTCCTAAGGACAGGAGGCCTGTTTTTT. Encoded protein: CASRVLRTGGLFF.

The genes are TRBV7-3 and TRBJ2-5, with D possibly TRBD2 on 6 matching bases. The CDR3 runs 15 residues. The V gene's germline CDR1 is SGHTA and CDR2 FQGTGA. Trimming shortened V by 2 bases and J by 4 bases, and 14 bases separated the two germline ends. The CDR3 reads CASSLGRGGVETQYF. CDR3 in DNA: TGTGCCAGCAGCTTAGGGCGGGGAGGAGTAGAGACCCAGTACTTC.

The J gene is TRBJ1-2, the V gene TRBV5-1; unclear D gene. Trimming left V 3 bases short and J 2 bases short, with 8 bases between. The CDR3 is 13 amino acids. Germline values: CDR1 SGHRS, CDR2 YFSETQ. The CDR3: CASSSTENYGYTF. The CDR3 nucleotides read TGCGCCAGCAGCTCAACAGAGAACTATGGCTACACCTTC.

This clone was found once. The chain joins TRBV11-2 to TRBJ1-1, with D hard to call. There are 14 residues in the CDR3. Trimming removed 3 bases from V and 1 base from J, with 9 bases in between. CDR1 and CDR2 from the germline V gene are SGHAT and FQNNGV. CDR3 in DNA: TGTGCCAGCAGCTTTGTAAGCGCGAACACTGAAGCTTTCTTT. It encodes CASSFVSANTEAFF. The complete variable domain, with remaining parts taken from reference TRBV11-2 and TRBJ1-1, reads EAGVAQSPRYKIIEKRQSVAFWCNPISGHATLYWYQQILGQGPKLLIQFQNNGVVDDSQLPKDRFSAERLKGVDSTLKIQPAKLEDSAVYLCASSFVSANTEAFFGQGTRLTVV.

This clone appeared many times. The chain joins TRBV6-2 or TRBV6-3 to TRBJ1-5; TRBD1 might be the D (6 bases). V was pared by 0 bases and J by 3 bases, with 24 bases between. Germline loops: CDR1 MNHEY, CDR2 SVGEGT. The CDR3 covers 20 residues. The CDR3 spells CASSYSLGAGQQTLNQPQHF. DNA of the CDR3: TGTGCCAGCAGTTACTCGTTAGGGGCCGGACAGCAGACTCTCAATCAGCCCCAGCATTTT.

CDR3 coding DNA: TGTGCCAGCAGCCAAGCAGGGAAGGCCTATAATTCACCCCTCCACTTT. Amino acids: CASSQAGKAYNSPLHF. The chain employs TRBV3-1 (or the pseudogene TRBV3-2) and TRBJ1-6, with a weak D call TRBD1 (5 bases). V was trimmed by 1 base and J by 2 bases, leaving 9 bases between them. Germline lookup yields CDR1 LGHDT and CDR2 YNNKEL (reference sequence). The length of the CDR3 is 16 residues.

The CDR3, as DNA: TGTGCCAGCAGCCCCGGGACAGGGACCTACGAGCAGTACTTC. Translating it yields CASSPGTGTYEQYF. The rearrangement uses TRBV28 and TRBJ2-7; TRBD1 matches at 9 bases. This CDR3 has 14 residues. The germline V gene encodes CDR1 MDHEN and CDR2 SYDVKM. The trim removed 6 bases at V and 2 bases at J, leaving 5 bases unmatched.

This chain joins TRBV2 and TRBJ2-2; 10 bases line up with TRBD2. Looked up from germline, CDR1 is SNHLY and CDR2 is FYNNEI. The CDR3 is 16 amino acids. With V trimmed by 6 bases and J by 4 bases, 8 bases remained unmatched. The CDR3 coding sequence is TGTGCCAGCAGCCCCCAAGCGGGGGGGCCCACCGGGGAGCTGTTTTTT. Its protein is CASSPQAGGPTGELFF.

The V call is TRBV19, the J call TRBJ1-4; unclear D gene. Germline V lookup: CDR1 LNHDA, CDR2 SQIVND (reference sequence). V lost 5 bases, J lost 5 bases, and 15 bases lay in between. The CDR3 contains 15 residues. The CDR3 loop is CASSPRDRNNEKLFF. The CDR3 coding sequence is TGTGCCAGTAGTCCCCGAGATAGAAACAATGAAAAACTGTTTTTT. Complete variable domain (other parts from reference TRBV19 and TRBJ1-4): DGGITQSPKYLFRKEGQNVTLSCEQNLNHDAMYWYRQDPGQGLRLIYYSQIVNDFQKGDIAEGYSVSREKKESFPLTVTSAQKNPTAFYLCASSPRDRNNEKLFFGSGTQLSVL.

The sample holds a few counts of this clone. The chain combines TRBV19 with TRBJ1-2, with D hard to call. V lost 7 bases to trimming and J lost 8 bases, with 29 bases between them. The CDR3 extends over 17 amino acids. Germline V gene sequence: CDR1 LNHDA, CDR2 SQIVND (reference sequence). The CDR3: CASTQRTVGERSRGYTF. As DNA, the CDR3 is TGTGCCAGTACTCAGCGGACGGTCGGGGAAAGAAGTCGCGGCTACACCTTC.

The chain employs TRBV7-3 and TRBJ2-3; TRBD1 matches at 7 bases. The ends lost 6 bases at V and 4 bases at J; junction bases unmatched: 13. Germline CDR1 and CDR2: SGHTA and FQGTGA. This CDR3 region has 16 residues. The CDR3 DNA follows: TGTGCCAGCAGTAGGGGGCCGGGACAGAGCCCAGATACGCAGTATTTT. Amino acids: CASSRGPGQSPDTQYF.

The V call is TRBV4-1, the J call TRBJ1-5, with 7 nucleotides matching TRBD1. The CDR3 is made up of 15 amino acids. With 0 bases clipped from V and 7 bases from J, the junction kept 6 bases outside the gene matches. The germline CDR1 and CDR2 sequences are MGHRA and YSYEKL. CDR3 in amino acids: CASSQDPQGDQPQHF. Written as DNA, the CDR3 is TGCGCCAGCAGCCAAGATCCTCAGGGGGACCAGCCCCAGCATTTT.

The V and J genes are TRBV10-2 and TRBJ1-3; D unresolved. Germline CDR1 WSHSY, CDR2 SAAADI. CDR3 size: 13 residues. V lost 7 bases to trimming and J lost 0 bases, with 7 bases between them. The CDR3 here is CASTINSGNTIYF. CDR3 sequence (DNA): TGCGCCAGCACTATTAACTCTGGAAACACCATATATTTT.

The chain combines TRBV10-1 with TRBJ1-1; D possibly corresponds to TRBD1 (6 bases). CDR3 length: 13 amino acids. Germline lookup yields CDR1 WNHNN and CDR2 SYGVQD (reference sequence). The germline V and J ends were trimmed by 6 bases and 4 bases, with 12 bases remaining between them. The CDR3 coding sequence is TGCGCCAGCAGGGAGGGACACCTCACTGAAGCTTTCTTT. As protein: CASREGHLTEAFF.

The V gene is TRBV6-4, the J gene TRBJ2-1, with 10 bases matching TRBD2. CDR1 and CDR2 (germline): MRHNA, SNTAGT. This CDR3 comprises 16 residues. V trimming: 0 bases; J trimming: 6 bases; junction bases outside the gene matches: 5. CDR3 residues: CASSDSRGTSVNEQFF. DNA of the CDR3: TGTGCCAGCAGTGACTCGAGAGGGACTAGCGTCAATGAGCAGTTCTTC.

Note on this clone: One base away lies a much larger clone, so this may be a sequencing read error. The rearrangement joins TRBV28 to TRBJ1-3; 7 bases agree with TRBD1. Trimming took 6 bases from V and 0 from J; bases not matched to a gene: 2. The CDR3 is made up of 14 amino acids. CDR1 and CDR2 (germline): MDHEN, SYDVKM. The CDR3 here is CASRPGGSGNTIYF. CDR3 in DNA: TGTGCCAGCAGACCAGGGGGCTCTGGAAACACCATATATTTT. The full variable domain, completed using reference TRBV28 and TRBJ1-3, is DVKVTQSSRYLVKRTGEKVFLECVQDMDHENMFWYRQDPGLGLRLIYFSYDVKMKEKGDIPEGYSVSREKKERFSLILESASTNQTSMYLCASRPGGSGNTIYFGEGSWLTVV.

This clone was picked up one time. This chain connects TRBV7-9 to TRBJ2-3, with D uncertain. V gave up 5 bases and J gave up 6 bases, with 12 bases separating them. The CDR3 is 13 residues long. Germline CDR1 reads SEHNR; CDR2 reads FQNEAQ (reference sequence). The CDR3 reads CASSGAEWDTQYF. The CDR3 nucleotides are TGTGCCAGCAGCGGAGCCGAGTGGGATACGCAGTATTTT.